The rows below give T cell receptor beta chains drawn from one sample of a study of shared clonotypes between healthy human individuals. Measured with immunoSEQ multiplex PCR; TCRdb has only the in-frame clones, and not every one. The data hold approximately 1,500,000 clones, with 95% to 97% observed a single time. The sequenced sample consisted of naive CD4+ T cells sorted from blood. Receptors originate from a man between 25 and 39 years old in good health. Each CDR3 is given with its conserved first and last residue. The D gene is left open where the match is weak. Rows give clone size only sometimes, using once, few, many, or a class for an expanded clone.

size	V	D	J	CDR3	DNA
NA	TRBV30	NA	TRBJ2-7	CAWRDRTINVGSYEQYF	TGTGCCTGGAGAGACAGGACGATCAACGTGGGCTCCTACGAGCAGTACTTC
NA	TRBV14	NA	TRBJ1-2	CASSQVAGDYGYTF	TGTGCCAGCAGCCAAGTGGCAGGGGACTATGGCTACACCTTC
once	TRBV20-1	NA	TRBJ2-5	CSARPTETQYF	TGCAGTGCTAGACCTACCGAGACCCAGTACTTC
NA	TRBV7-2	NA	TRBJ2-5	CASSRGWETQYF	TGTGCCAGCAGCCGGGGGTGGGAGACCCAGTACTTC
NA	TRBV5-1	TRBD1	TRBJ1-5	CASSTGTGANQPQHF	TGCGCCAGCAGCACCGGGACAGGAGCCAATCAGCCCCAGCATTTT
NA	TRBV20-1	NA	TRBJ2-2	CSARKTGELFF	TGCAGTGCTAGAAAGACCGGGGAGCTGTTTTTT
NA	TRBV18	NA	TRBJ2-2	CASSPRAANTGELFF	TGTGCCAGCTCACCACGAGCGGCCAACACCGGGGAGCTGTTTTTT
NA	TRBV18	NA	TRBJ1-5	CASSPSGGNQPQHF	TGTGCCAGCTCACCATCAGGTGGTAATCAGCCCCAGCATTTT
NA	TRBV10-1	NA	TRBJ2-3	CASRRDNTDTQYF	TGCGCCAGCAGAAGGGACAACACAGATACGCAGTATTTT
NA	TRBV11-2	TRBD2	TRBJ2-5	CASSLPPASGSPETQYF	TGTGCCAGCAGCTTACCCCCCGCTAGCGGGAGTCCGGAGACCCAGTACTTC
NA	TRBV15	NA	TRBJ2-7	CATSSPGLGEQYF	TGTGCCACCAGCTCGCCAGGTCTGGGGGAGCAGTACTTC
NA	TRBV2	TRBD1	TRBJ1-5	CASSEEGQGGSPQHF	TGTGCCAGCAGTGAAGAAGGACAGGGAGGGTCGCCCCAGCATTTT
NA	TRBV6-6	NA	TRBJ2-1	CASSYFPSSYNEQFF	TGTGCCAGCAGTTACTTTCCATCCTCCTACAATGAGCAGTTCTTC
NA	TRBV18	NA	TRBJ1-2	CASTNKDSYGYTF	TGTGCCAGCACCAATAAAGACAGCTATGGCTACACCTTC
NA	TRBV6-6	NA	TRBJ2-7	CASSRPDTASEQYF	TGTGCCAGCAGTCGTCCGGACACCGCGAGTGAGCAGTACTTC
NA	TRBV7-6	NA	TRBJ2-5	CASSLEGPRGTQYF	TGTGCCAGCAGCTTAGAGGGGCCCAGAGGGACCCAGTACTTC
NA	TRBV5-1	TRBD1	TRBJ2-3	CASSFSTGGNTQYF	TGCGCCAGCAGCTTTTCTACAGGGGGTAATACGCAGTATTTT
NA	TRBV7-8	TRBD2	TRBJ2-3	CASSLGLAGGFRGTDTQYF	TGTGCCAGCAGCTTAGGTCTAGCGGGAGGATTTCGGGGCACAGATACGCAGTATTTT
NA	TRBV6-1	TRBD1	TRBJ2-1	CASTGTGAYNEQFF	TGTGCCAGTACCGGGACAGGGGCATACAATGAGCAGTTCTTC
NA	TRBV5-1	TRBD2	TRBJ2-7	CASSLVASGNYEQYF	TGCGCCAGCAGCTTGGTGGCTAGCGGGAACTACGAGCAGTACTTC
NA	TRBV15	TRBD2	TRBJ2-7	CATSRSLGTSGSYEQYF	TGTGCCACCAGCAGATCCCTGGGGACTAGCGGGAGCTACGAGCAGTACTTC
NA	TRBV5-6	NA	TRBJ1-1	CASILNRQALNTEAFF	TGTGCCAGCATCCTAAACCGACAGGCCTTGAACACTGAAGCTTTCTTT
NA	TRBV5-6	TRBD1	TRBJ2-1	CASSWTGAYNEQFF	TGTGCCAGCAGCTGGACAGGGGCCTACAATGAGCAGTTCTTC
NA	TRBV19	TRBD1	TRBJ1-5	CASNRGPGQPQHF	TGTGCCTCAAACAGGGGGCCAGGCCAGCCCCAGCATTTT
once	TRBV4-3	TRBD1	TRBJ2-6	CASGRDRGSGANVLTF	TGCGCCAGCGGCCGGGACAGGGGTTCTGGGGCCAACGTCCTGACTTTC
once	TRBV4-3	NA	TRBJ1-1	CASSQDTAMTEAFF	TGCGCCAGCAGCCAAGATACCGCGATGACTGAAGCTTTCTTT